The entry below describes one TCR beta chain. The antigen remains unidentified. This sample was taken from a study of T cell repertoires in ileal Crohn's disease. Study outcomes and limitations: Every patient over 26.8% clonality showed endoscopic recurrence. Compared with CD4 T cells, sorted CD8 cells carried more expanded clones.

TCRB immunosequencing input was roughly 530 nanograms of biopsy DNA per sample. Sequencing used immunoSEQ multiplex PCR; TCRdb keeps in-frame clones, though not all of them. The table lists some 28,000 clones, around three quarters of them singletons, with around 17% in the top ten. Adults with ileal or ileocolonic Crohn's disease and an indication for resection were eligible. CDR3 size: 13 residues. CDR1 is MNHEY, CDR2 SMNVEV, per germline (reference sequence). The source of this sequence is an adult with Crohn's disease. Sequencing used ileal tissue. This chain connects TRBV27 to TRBJ2-5, with TRBD1 as a possible D gene (6 bases). The J call may be wrong; the DNA end is better matched by TRBJ2-7. CDR3 DNA sequence: TGTGCCAGCAGTAGGCCAGGGGTGTACGAGCAGTACTTC. Translated, it gives CASSRPGVYEQYF.